This T cell receptor (beta chain) was found in a study of Ad26.COV2.S vaccination and SARS-CoV-2 variants. General study findings and limits: Ad26.COV2.S recipients had broader spike-specific TCRs (P = 0.0014). Recipients of vaccine and of placebo showed similar breadth of their non-spike TCR repertoires.

This table comes from immunoSEQ multiplex PCR, and its TCRdb copy is limited to in-frame clones, with some not included. The data show some 390,000 clones, approximately 90% seen once. Trimming removed 0 bases from V and 7 bases from J, with 13 bases in between. The CDR3 has 14 residues. The V gene's germline CDR1 is SGHRS and CDR2 YFSETQ. The treatment is: over 15 received Ad26.COV2.S at low or high dose, single or two shots; roughly five received placebo; per-sample allocation not given. At day 63 after the first vaccine or placebo injection, samples were drawn. Regarding this clone: Its antigen is still unknown.

The sequences come from peripheral blood, collected in a trial of Ad26.COV2.S vaccine versus placebo. This receptor was identified in a person aged 18-60 years who received the Ad26.COV2.S COVID-19 vaccine or a placebo. The rearrangement links TRBV5-1 to TRBJ1-1; TRBD1 might be the D (6 bases). The CDR3 DNA reads TGCGCCAGCAGCTTGGCAGGGGCCGAAAGTGAAGCTTTCTTT. Translation gives CASSLAGAESEAFF.